Included here is one TCR beta chain sequence, with context. Antigen unknown. The sample belongs to a study of T cell responses to AZD1222 COVID-19 vaccine. Repertoires were generated with immunoSEQ multiplex PCR, while TCRdb's copy carries only in-frame clones and drops some. The data contain some 150,000 clones, around nine tenths of them seen just once; the ten biggest clones take up less than 3.5%. The CDR3 loop spans 15 amino acids. The germline V and J ends were trimmed by 7 bases and 3 bases, with 15 bases remaining between them. The germline V gene encodes CDR1 SGHTA and CDR2 FQGNSA. The study, taken as a whole, reports: With dominance at 160-218 and 743-854, vaccine-associated CD4 TCRs spanned spike. A reported finding is that nearly half of spike-specific TCRs target unmutated variant regions. Baseline serology detected seropositivity in only a handful of AZD1222 recipients.

This chain links TRBV7-2 with TRBJ1-4, with D unresolved. This TCR came from an adult who received the AZD1222 COVID-19 vaccine. Source: peripheral blood, taken 28 days after the second AZD1222 dose. Written as DNA, the CDR3 is TGTGCCAGCAAGGAGGACTCCTACCCTAATGAAAAACTGTTTTTT. Protein product: CASKEDSYPNEKLFF.